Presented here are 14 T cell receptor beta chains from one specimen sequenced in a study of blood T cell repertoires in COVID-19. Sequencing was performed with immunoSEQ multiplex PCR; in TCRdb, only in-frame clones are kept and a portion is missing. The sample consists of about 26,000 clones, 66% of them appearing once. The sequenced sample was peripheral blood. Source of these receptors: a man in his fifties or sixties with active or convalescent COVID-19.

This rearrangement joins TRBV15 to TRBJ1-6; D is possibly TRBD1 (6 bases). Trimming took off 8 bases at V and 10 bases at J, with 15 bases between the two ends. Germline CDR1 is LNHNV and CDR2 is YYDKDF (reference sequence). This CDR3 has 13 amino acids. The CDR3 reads CATGFRDNSPLHF. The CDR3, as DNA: TGTGCCACCGGGTTCCGGGACAACTCACCCCTCCACTTT.

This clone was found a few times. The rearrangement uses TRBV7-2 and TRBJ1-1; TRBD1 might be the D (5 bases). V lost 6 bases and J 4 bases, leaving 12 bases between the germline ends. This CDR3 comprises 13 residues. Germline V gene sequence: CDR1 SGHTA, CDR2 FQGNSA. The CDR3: CASRAGGSTEAFF. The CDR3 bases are TGTGCCAGCAGGGCGGGGGGGAGCACTGAAGCTTTCTTT.

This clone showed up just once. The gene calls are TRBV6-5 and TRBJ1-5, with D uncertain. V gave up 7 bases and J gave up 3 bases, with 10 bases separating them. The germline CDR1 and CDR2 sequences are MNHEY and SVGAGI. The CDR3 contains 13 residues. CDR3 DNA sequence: TGTGCCAGCAAAAGACAAGACAATCAGCCCCAGCATTTT. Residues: CASKRQDNQPQHF.

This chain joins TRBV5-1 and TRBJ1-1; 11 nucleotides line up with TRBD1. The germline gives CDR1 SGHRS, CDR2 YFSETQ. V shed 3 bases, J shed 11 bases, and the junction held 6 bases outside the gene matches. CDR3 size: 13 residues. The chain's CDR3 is CASSWTGGGLAFF. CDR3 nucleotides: TGCGCCAGCAGCTGGACAGGGGGCGGTTTGGCTTTCTTT. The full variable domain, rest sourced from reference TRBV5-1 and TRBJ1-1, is KAGVTQTPRYLIKTRGQQVTLSCSPISGHRSVSWYQQTPGQGLQFLFEYFSETQRNKGNFPGRFSGRQFSNSRSEMNVSTLELGDSALYLCASSWTGGGLAFFGQGTRLTVV.

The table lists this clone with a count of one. This chain's CDR3 is CASSLKTSGTDTQYF. For the CDR3, the DNA is TGTGCCAGCAGCTTAAAGACTAGCGGCACAGATACGCAGTATTTT. The chain uses TRBV7-2 and TRBJ2-3; 8 nucleotides agree with TRBD2. CDR1 is SGHTA, CDR2 FQGNSA, per germline. The length of the CDR3 is 15 residues. V shed 2 bases and J 1 base; nucleotides not matched to a gene: 2. Variable domain in full (rest from reference TRBV7-2 and TRBJ2-3): GAGVSQSPSNKVTEKGKDVELRCDPISGHTALYWYRQSLGQGLEFLIYFQGNSAPDKSGLPSDRFSAERTGGSVSTLTIQRTQQEDSAVYLCASSLKTSGTDTQYFGPGTRLTVL.

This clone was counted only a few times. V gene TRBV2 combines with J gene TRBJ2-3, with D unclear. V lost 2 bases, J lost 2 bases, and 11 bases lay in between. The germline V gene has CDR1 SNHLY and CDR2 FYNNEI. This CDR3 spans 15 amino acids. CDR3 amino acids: CASSEYGSHTDTQYF. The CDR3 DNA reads TGTGCCAGCAGTGAATATGGCAGTCACACAGATACGCAGTATTTT.

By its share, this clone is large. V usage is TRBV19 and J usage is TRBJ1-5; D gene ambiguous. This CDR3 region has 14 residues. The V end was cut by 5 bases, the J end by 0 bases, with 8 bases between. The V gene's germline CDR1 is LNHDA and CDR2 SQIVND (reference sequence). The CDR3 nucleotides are TGTGCCAGTAGTGATACGGGTAGCAATCAGCCCCAGCATTTT. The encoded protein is CASSDTGSNQPQHF.

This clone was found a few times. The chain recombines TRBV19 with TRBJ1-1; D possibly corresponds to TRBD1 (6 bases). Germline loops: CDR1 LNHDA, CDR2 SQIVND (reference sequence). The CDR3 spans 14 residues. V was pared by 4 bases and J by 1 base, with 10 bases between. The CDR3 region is CASSTQTGNTEAFF. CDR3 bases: TGTGCCAGTAGTACCCAGACAGGGAACACTGAAGCTTTCTTT.

DNA of the CDR3: TGCGCCAGCAGCTTGGAGGGGTACGGCTACACCTTC. As protein: CASSLEGYGYTF. The chain joins TRBV5-1 to TRBJ1-2, with D possibly TRBD1 on 5 matching bases. The germline V gene has CDR1 SGHRS and CDR2 YFSETQ. The CDR3 totals 12 residues. The V end lost 0 bases, the J end lost 8 bases, and 8 bases lay between the germline ends.

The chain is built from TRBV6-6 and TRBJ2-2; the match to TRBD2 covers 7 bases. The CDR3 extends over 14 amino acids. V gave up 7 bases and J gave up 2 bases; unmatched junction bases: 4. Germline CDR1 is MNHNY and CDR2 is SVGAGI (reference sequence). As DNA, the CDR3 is TGTGCCAGCATAAGCGGGGCTAACACCGGGGAGCTGTTTTTT. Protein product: CASISGANTGELFF.

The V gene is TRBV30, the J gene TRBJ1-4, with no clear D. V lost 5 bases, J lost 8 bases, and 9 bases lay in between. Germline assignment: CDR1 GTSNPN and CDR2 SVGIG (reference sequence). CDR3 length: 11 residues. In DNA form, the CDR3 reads TGTGCCTGGGGGATCAGAGAAAAACTGTTTTTT. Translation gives CAWGIREKLFF. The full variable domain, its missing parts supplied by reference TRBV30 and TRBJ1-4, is SQTIHQWPATLVQPVGSPLSLECTVEGTSNPNLYWYRQAAGRGLQLLFYSVGIGQISSEVPQNLSASRPQDRQFILSSKKLLLSDSGFYLCAWGIREKLFFGSGTQLSVL.

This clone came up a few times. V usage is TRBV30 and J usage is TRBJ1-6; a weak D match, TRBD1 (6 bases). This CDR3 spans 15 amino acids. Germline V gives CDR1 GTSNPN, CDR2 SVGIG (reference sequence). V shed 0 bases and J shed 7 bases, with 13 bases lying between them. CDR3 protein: CAWSVPGGANSPLHF. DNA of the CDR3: TGTGCCTGGAGTGTACCGGGGGGGGCCAATTCACCCCTCCACTTT.

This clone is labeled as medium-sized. The CDR3 DNA follows: TGTGCCAGCAGTTACCTCGGGACTAGCGGGGGGGCCCAGTACTTC. It codes for CASSYLGTSGGAQYF. The chain is built from TRBV6-5 and TRBJ2-5; the match to TRBD2 covers 16 bases. Germline-derived CDR1 and CDR2 are MNHEY and SVGAGI. The CDR3 extends over 15 amino acids. V trimming: 2 bases; J trimming: 9 bases; junction bases outside the gene matches: 3.

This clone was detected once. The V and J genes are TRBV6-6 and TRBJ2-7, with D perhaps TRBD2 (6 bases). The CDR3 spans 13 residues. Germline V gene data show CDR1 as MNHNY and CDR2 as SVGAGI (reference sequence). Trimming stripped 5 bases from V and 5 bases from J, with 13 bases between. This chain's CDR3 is CASSKVAVDEQYF. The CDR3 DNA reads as TGTGCCAGCAGTAAAGTAGCGGTTGACGAGCAGTACTTC.